A selection of T cell receptor beta chains follows, all from one sample in a study of blood T cell repertoires in COVID-19. TCRdb keeps only in-frame clones here, not all; method: immunoSEQ multiplex PCR. The table shows 140,000 to 150,000 clones, with more than 80% occurring only once. Material for sequencing was peripheral blood. These receptors all stem from a man younger than 35 with COVID-19, enrolled during active disease. The CDR3 runs from the conserved cysteine through the conserved F or W. A D gene is named only where the DNA matches it firmly. Some rows have no size entry. The others give once, few or many, or a class for an expanded clone.

J gene: TRBJ2-7
D gene: -
V gene: TRBV6-6
clone size: -
CDR3 DNA: TGTGCCAGCAGCCCCGGGGCCTCGGGGGTCTACGAGCAGTACTTC
CDR3 protein: CASSPGASGVYEQYF

J gene: TRBJ1-2
D gene: -
V gene: TRBV5-1
clone size: few
CDR3 DNA: TGCGCCAGCAGTCCCGGACACGGAACTATGGAGGGCTACACCTTC
CDR3 protein: CASSPGHGTMEGYTF

J gene: TRBJ1-5
D gene: -
V gene: TRBV30
clone size: -
CDR3 DNA: TGTGCCTGGAGTCGGGTGAATCAGCCCCAGCATTTT
CDR3 protein: CAWSRVNQPQHF

J gene: TRBJ2-7
D gene: -
V gene: TRBV5-5
clone size: -
CDR3 DNA: TGTGCCAGCAGCTTGGACATGGGGGCCGAGCAGTACTTC
CDR3 protein: CASSLDMGAEQYF

J gene: TRBJ2-7
D gene: TRBD2
V gene: TRBV6-4
clone size: -
CDR3 DNA: TGTGCCAGCAGTGACGACGTCGGGAGGGGCTACGAGCAGTACTTC
CDR3 protein: CASSDDVGRGYEQYF

J gene: TRBJ1-4
D gene: -
V gene: TRBV11-2
clone size: -
CDR3 DNA: TGTGCCAGCAGCCTGGGGCGACGGATAAGGGTTGGGGAAAAACTGCTTTTT
CDR3 protein: CASSLGRRIRVGEKLLF

J gene: TRBJ2-7
D gene: -
V gene: TRBV7-8
clone size: -
CDR3 DNA: TGTGCCAGCAGCTTAGCGCGGCTAGAGGCCCCCGAGCAGTACTTC
CDR3 protein: CASSLARLEAPEQYF

J gene: TRBJ1-4
D gene: TRBD1
V gene: TRBV6-5
clone size: -
CDR3 DNA: TGTGCCAGCAGTACGACAGGGGCTAGCAATGAAAAACTGCTTTTT
CDR3 protein: CASSTTGASNEKLLF

J gene: TRBJ1-5
D gene: -
V gene: TRBV5-4
clone size: -
CDR3 DNA: TGTGCCAGCAGACGGAGCAATCAGCCCCAGCATTTT
CDR3 protein: CASRRSNQPQHF

J gene: TRBJ2-1
D gene: TRBD2
V gene: TRBV28
clone size: -
CDR3 DNA: TGTGCCAGCACCATATCCACGGGAGGGGCGGACAATGAGCAGTTCTTC
CDR3 protein: CASTISTGGADNEQFF

J gene: TRBJ2-3
D gene: TRBD2
V gene: TRBV5-6
clone size: -
CDR3 DNA: TGTGCCAGCAGCTTGGCGCTAGCGGGGTTCATAGATACGCAGTATTTT
CDR3 protein: CASSLALAGFIDTQYF

J gene: TRBJ1-6
D gene: -
V gene: TRBV30
clone size: -
CDR3 DNA: TGTGCCTGGAGTTCCGGGTCAGATTCACCCCTCCACTTT
CDR3 protein: CAWSSGSDSPLHF

J gene: TRBJ2-1
D gene: -
V gene: TRBV4-2
clone size: -
CDR3 DNA: TGTGCCAGCAGCCAAATTAACTTCAATGAGCAGTTCTTC
CDR3 protein: CASSQINFNEQFF

J gene: TRBJ1-5
D gene: -
V gene: TRBV7-2
clone size: -
CDR3 DNA: TGTGCCAGCAGCTTAGCGCGGGGCTCTTGGAACAATCAGCCCCAGCATTTT
CDR3 protein: CASSLARGSWNNQPQHF

J gene: TRBJ2-7
D gene: -
V gene: TRBV9
clone size: -
CDR3 DNA: TGTGCCAGCAGCGCGTCGACAGGAACACACTACGAGCAGTACTTC
CDR3 protein: CASSASTGTHYEQYF

J gene: TRBJ2-7
D gene: TRBD1
V gene: TRBV28
clone size: -
CDR3 DNA: TGTGCCAGCAGTTCCCCCCCTTCCCGGGACAGGGACTGGGGGGCGTACTTC
CDR3 protein: CASSSPPSRDRDWGAYF

J gene: TRBJ1-6
D gene: -
V gene: TRBV30
clone size: -
CDR3 DNA: TGTGCCTGGAATCCTTTTTTTAATTCACCCCTCCACTTT
CDR3 protein: CAWNPFFNSPLHF

J gene: TRBJ2-7
D gene: -
V gene: TRBV9
clone size: once
CDR3 DNA: TGTGCCAGCAGCGGAGGGGCAGGGGACCACGAGCAGTACTTC
CDR3 protein: CASSGGAGDHEQYF

J gene: TRBJ1-4
D gene: -
V gene: TRBV6-6
clone size: -
CDR3 DNA: TGTGCCAGCAGTTTCGGGGTCGGCGAAAAACTGTTTTTT
CDR3 protein: CASSFGVGEKLFF

J gene: TRBJ1-4
D gene: -
V gene: TRBV19
clone size: -
CDR3 DNA: TGTGCCAGTAGTATATTGTTCGGGAGAGAACTGTTTTTT
CDR3 protein: CASSILFGRELFF

J gene: TRBJ2-7
D gene: TRBD1
V gene: TRBV7-9
clone size: -
CDR3 DNA: TGTGCCAGCAGCCCACGACAGGGGGCTACTCTATACGAGCAGTACTTC
CDR3 protein: CASSPRQGATLYEQYF

J gene: TRBJ2-7
D gene: TRBD2
V gene: TRBV5-1
clone size: -
CDR3 DNA: TGCGCCAGCAGCCCCGGGGGGGTCAACTACGAGCAGTACTTC
CDR3 protein: CASSPGGVNYEQYF

J gene: TRBJ2-3
D gene: TRBD2
V gene: TRBV11-2
clone size: -
CDR3 DNA: TGTGCCAGCAGCTTAGATCGGTTTAGCGGGAGGGTCTACACAGATACGCAGTATTTT
CDR3 protein: CASSLDRFSGRVYTDTQYF

J gene: TRBJ2-4
D gene: TRBD1
V gene: TRBV19
clone size: -
CDR3 DNA: TGTGCCAGTAGTACGCAGGGGGCGGTCTCCTCTCTCGTAAACATTCAGTACTTC
CDR3 protein: CASSTQGAVSSLVNIQYF

J gene: TRBJ2-7
D gene: -
V gene: TRBV5-1
clone size: -
CDR3 DNA: TGCGCCAGCAGCTTAAGGGACACCCGACTATCACCCTACGAGCAGTACTTC
CDR3 protein: CASSLRDTRLSPYEQYF

J gene: TRBJ2-7
D gene: TRBD2
V gene: TRBV24-1
clone size: -
CDR3 DNA: TGTGCCACCAGTGATGGACTAGCGGGAGGTGCCTACGAGCAGTACTTC
CDR3 protein: CATSDGLAGGAYEQYF

J gene: TRBJ1-2
D gene: -
V gene: TRBV28
clone size: -
CDR3 DNA: TGTGCCAGCAGTTTTTCGGCAGGGAACTATGGCTACACCTTC
CDR3 protein: CASSFSAGNYGYTF

J gene: TRBJ1-2
D gene: TRBD1
V gene: TRBV7-9
clone size: -
CDR3 DNA: TGTGCCAGCAGCCAATCAGGGGGGACGGGCTACACCTTC
CDR3 protein: CASSQSGGTGYTF

J gene: TRBJ2-1
D gene: TRBD1
V gene: TRBV5-1
clone size: -
CDR3 DNA: TGCGCCAGCAGCTGGGGACAGGGTCCCTACAATGAGCAGTTCTTC
CDR3 protein: CASSWGQGPYNEQFF

J gene: TRBJ2-7
D gene: TRBD2
V gene: TRBV7-2
clone size: -
CDR3 DNA: TGTGCCAGCAGCTTAGCGGGAGGGGAGTACGAGCAGTACTTC
CDR3 protein: CASSLAGGEYEQYF

J gene: TRBJ1-5
D gene: -
V gene: TRBV19
clone size: -
CDR3 DNA: TGTGCCAGTAGTCACCGACAAATCAATCAGCCCCAGCATTTT
CDR3 protein: CASSHRQINQPQHF

J gene: TRBJ2-7
D gene: TRBD1
V gene: TRBV29-1
clone size: -
CDR3 DNA: TGCAGCGTTGAACGGACAGGGGCGCGGGAGCAGTACTTC
CDR3 protein: CSVERTGAREQYF

J gene: TRBJ2-3
D gene: TRBD2
V gene: TRBV5-4
clone size: -
CDR3 DNA: TGTGCCAGCAGCCCCAGCGGGGGGGGACCTAGCACAGATACGCAGTATTTT
CDR3 protein: CASSPSGGGPSTDTQYF

J gene: TRBJ1-2
D gene: TRBD1
V gene: TRBV19
clone size: -
CDR3 DNA: TGTGCCAGTAGTATAGACCCTCGGACAGGGGGCAATGGCTACACCTTC
CDR3 protein: CASSIDPRTGGNGYTF

J gene: TRBJ1-1
D gene: TRBD1
V gene: TRBV19
clone size: few
CDR3 DNA: TGTGCCAGTAGTGTCGGGACAGGGGGTTGGGACACTGAAGCTTTCTTT
CDR3 protein: CASSVGTGGWDTEAFF

J gene: TRBJ2-5
D gene: -
V gene: TRBV18
clone size: -
CDR3 DNA: TGTGCCAGCTCAGGGCAGGGGGGAGAAGAGACCCAGTACTTC
CDR3 protein: CASSGQGGEETQYF

J gene: TRBJ2-1
D gene: -
V gene: TRBV19
clone size: once
CDR3 DNA: TGTGCCAGTAGTTCGAGGGTGGGCAATGAGCAGTTCTTC
CDR3 protein: CASSSRVGNEQFF

J gene: TRBJ2-5
D gene: -
V gene: TRBV24-1
clone size: -
CDR3 DNA: TGTGCCACCAGTGATAGGGGGGGATTCCAAGAGACCCAGTACTTC
CDR3 protein: CATSDRGGFQETQYF